This T cell receptor beta chain was obtained from a study of CD8 T cells in ankylosing spondylitis. Findings and limits, study-wide: There was reportedly significant enrichment of clones that were disease-linked in matched ankylosing spondylitis synovial fluid. A number of the motif variants had already been described in reactive arthritis synovial fluid and blood. Peripheral blood held disease-linked clones only at relatively low frequency, and these were CD8+. What appeared characteristic of ankylosing spondylitis blood was a TCR beta motif of under 10 highly homologous variants.

This clonotype has ten or more counts. Its antigen is still unknown. Trimming took 2 bases from V and 3 from J, leaving 8 bases between them. The V gene's germline CDR1 is SGHTA and CDR2 FQGNSA. CDR3 length equals 13 residues. It was by quantitative 5'-RACE with molecular barcodes that TCR beta libraries were made. TCRdb fed the 5' RACE reads into MiXCR, producing one record per CDR3 protein. The sample consists of about 510,000 distinct CDR3 sequences, approximately 5.3% of them appearing once. The sample was blood, either unsorted or a sorted T cell fraction (not recorded which). The sequence was collected from a male donor with ankylosing spondylitis. This chain joins TRBV7-2 and TRBJ2-7; perhaps TRBD1 as D (6 bases). The CDR3 nucleotides read TGTGCCAGCAGCTTAATGGACAGCTACGAGCAGTACTTC. This sequence encodes CASSLMDSYEQYF.